The 9 T cell receptor beta chains given below trace back to one sample, sequenced in a study of T-cell memory formation after mild COVID-19. MiXCR, run by TCRdb on the 5' RACE reads, gives a single entry per CDR3 protein. The data show more than 100,000 distinct CDR3 sequences, about a sixth seen once. Sequenced: PBMCs or a T cell subset sorted from them (not recorded which). These receptor sequences come from a man between 18 and 29 years old who had mild COVID-19 (a few samples of this study predate the infection). Cell type and time point are not known.

The V call is TRBV12-3 or TRBV12-4, the J call TRBJ2-3, with D possibly TRBD1 on 6 matching bases. V was trimmed by 6 bases and J by 3 bases, leaving 10 bases between them. This CDR3 spans 13 amino acids. As DNA, the CDR3 is TGTGCCAGCAGACAGGGTTGGACAGATACGCAGTATTTT. This encodes CASRQGWTDTQYF.

A remark on this clonotype: A much larger clone lies a single base off, so this may be a read error. The chain recombines TRBV2 with TRBJ2-1; no firm D call. This CDR3 has 10 amino acids. Trimming removed 6 bases from V and 5 bases from J, with 2 bases in between. Per germline, CDR1 SNHLY and CDR2 FYNNEI. CDR3: CASRNNEQFF. CDR3 coding DNA: TGTGCCAGCAGGAACAATGAGCAGTTCTTC.

In this sample, this clonotype turned up a few times. The chain has TRBV7-8 and TRBJ1-1; no definite D call. CDR1 SGHVS and CDR2 FQNEAQ come from the germline V gene. Trimming removed 0 bases at V and 0 bases at J, with 8 bases between. This CDR3 region has 15 residues. The CDR3 reads CASSLAFLMNTEAFF. CDR3 nucleotide sequence: TGTGCCAGCAGCTTAGCGTTTCTCATGAACACTGAAGCTTTCTTT.

The sample holds a few counts of this clonotype. V gene TRBV28 combines with J gene TRBJ1-3; D remains ambiguous. CDR1 is MDHEN and CDR2 is SYDVKM in the germline V gene. The CDR3 extends over 15 amino acids. V lost 6 bases and J 3 bases, leaving 15 bases between the germline ends. Here the CDR3 DNA reads TGTGCCAGCAGACATTACTCCAGATATGGAAACACCATATATTTT. This gives the protein CASRHYSRYGNTIYF.

V gene TRBV2 combines with J gene TRBJ1-1, with D possibly matching TRBD1 (5 bases). The CDR3 loop spans 13 amino acids. Looked up from germline, CDR1 is SNHLY and CDR2 is FYNNEI. The V and J ends lost 8 bases and 1 base respectively, with 11 bases between them. The CDR3 DNA is TGTGCCAGCCTTGGGGCTGAGAACACTGAAGCTTTCTTT. Protein: CASLGAENTEAFF. The whole variable domain, remainder taken from reference TRBV2 and TRBJ1-1, is EPEVTQTPSHQVTQMGQEVILRCVPISNHLYFYWYRQILGQKVEFLVSFYNNEISEKSEIFDDQFSVERPDGSNFTLKIRSTKLEDSAMYFCASLGAENTEAFFGQGTRLTVV.

The CDR3 coding sequence is TGTGCCAGCACCAGCCCCCGAGCTAACTATGGCTACACCTTC. This sequence encodes CASTSPRANYGYTF. The rearrangement uses TRBV2 and TRBJ1-2; D gene ambiguous. V was pared by 7 bases and J by 0 bases, with 12 bases between. CDR1 and CDR2 from the germline V gene are SNHLY and FYNNEI. The CDR3 length is 14 residues.

The V and J genes are TRBV7-9 and TRBJ2-5; D is unclear. From germline, CDR1 is SEHNR and CDR2 FQNEAQ (reference sequence). Deletions cut 6 bases from V and 7 bases from J, with 21 bases between. The CDR3 spans 15 residues. The CDR3 protein is CASSRLRALPRTQYF. In DNA form, the CDR3 reads TGTGCCAGCAGTCGATTACGTGCCCTCCCCAGGACCCAGTACTTC.

This clonotype has more than one count but fewer than ten. The chain is built from TRBV20-1 and TRBJ2-3, with D perhaps being TRBD1 or TRBD2 (6 bases each). CDR3 length equals 14 residues. Between the trimmed V and J ends, which lost 3 bases and 2 bases, there was a span of 12 bases. In germline, CDR1 is DFQATT, CDR2 SNEGSKA (reference sequence). The CDR3, as DNA: TGCAGTGCTAGGGGGGGCCCTCCCACAGATACGCAGTATTTT. This translates into CSARGGPPTDTQYF.

This clonotype appeared a few times. The rearrangement joins TRBV5-5 to TRBJ1-2, with TRBD1 matching over 10 bases. The CDR3 extends over 13 amino acids. V lost 4 bases to trimming and J lost 7 bases; unmatched junction nucleotides: 4. The germline gives CDR1 SGHKS, CDR2 YYEKEE (reference sequence). CDR3 in DNA: TGTGCCAGCAGCGTTGACAGGGGGCTTGGCTACACCTTC. This translates into CASSVDRGLGYTF.